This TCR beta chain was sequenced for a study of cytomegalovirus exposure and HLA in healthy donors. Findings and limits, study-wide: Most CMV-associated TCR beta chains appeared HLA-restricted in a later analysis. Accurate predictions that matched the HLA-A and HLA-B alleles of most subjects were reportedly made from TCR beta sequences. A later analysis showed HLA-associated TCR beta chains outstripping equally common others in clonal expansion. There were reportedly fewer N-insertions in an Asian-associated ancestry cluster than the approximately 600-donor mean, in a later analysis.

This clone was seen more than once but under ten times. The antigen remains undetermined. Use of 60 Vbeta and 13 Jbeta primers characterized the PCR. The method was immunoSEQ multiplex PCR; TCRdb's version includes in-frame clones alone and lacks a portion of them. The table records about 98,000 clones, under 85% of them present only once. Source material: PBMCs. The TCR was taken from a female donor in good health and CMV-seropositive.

The CDR3 spells CASSVEGVSFGELFF. As DNA, the CDR3 is TGTGCCAGCAGCGTAGAGGGGGTTAGTTTCGGGGAGCTGTTTTTT. This chain joins TRBV9 and TRBJ2-2; weak D call: TRBD1 (6 bases). There are 15 residues in the CDR3. V dropped 0 bases and J dropped 7 bases, with 13 bases sitting between them. The germline V gene encodes CDR1 SGDLS and CDR2 YYNGEE.